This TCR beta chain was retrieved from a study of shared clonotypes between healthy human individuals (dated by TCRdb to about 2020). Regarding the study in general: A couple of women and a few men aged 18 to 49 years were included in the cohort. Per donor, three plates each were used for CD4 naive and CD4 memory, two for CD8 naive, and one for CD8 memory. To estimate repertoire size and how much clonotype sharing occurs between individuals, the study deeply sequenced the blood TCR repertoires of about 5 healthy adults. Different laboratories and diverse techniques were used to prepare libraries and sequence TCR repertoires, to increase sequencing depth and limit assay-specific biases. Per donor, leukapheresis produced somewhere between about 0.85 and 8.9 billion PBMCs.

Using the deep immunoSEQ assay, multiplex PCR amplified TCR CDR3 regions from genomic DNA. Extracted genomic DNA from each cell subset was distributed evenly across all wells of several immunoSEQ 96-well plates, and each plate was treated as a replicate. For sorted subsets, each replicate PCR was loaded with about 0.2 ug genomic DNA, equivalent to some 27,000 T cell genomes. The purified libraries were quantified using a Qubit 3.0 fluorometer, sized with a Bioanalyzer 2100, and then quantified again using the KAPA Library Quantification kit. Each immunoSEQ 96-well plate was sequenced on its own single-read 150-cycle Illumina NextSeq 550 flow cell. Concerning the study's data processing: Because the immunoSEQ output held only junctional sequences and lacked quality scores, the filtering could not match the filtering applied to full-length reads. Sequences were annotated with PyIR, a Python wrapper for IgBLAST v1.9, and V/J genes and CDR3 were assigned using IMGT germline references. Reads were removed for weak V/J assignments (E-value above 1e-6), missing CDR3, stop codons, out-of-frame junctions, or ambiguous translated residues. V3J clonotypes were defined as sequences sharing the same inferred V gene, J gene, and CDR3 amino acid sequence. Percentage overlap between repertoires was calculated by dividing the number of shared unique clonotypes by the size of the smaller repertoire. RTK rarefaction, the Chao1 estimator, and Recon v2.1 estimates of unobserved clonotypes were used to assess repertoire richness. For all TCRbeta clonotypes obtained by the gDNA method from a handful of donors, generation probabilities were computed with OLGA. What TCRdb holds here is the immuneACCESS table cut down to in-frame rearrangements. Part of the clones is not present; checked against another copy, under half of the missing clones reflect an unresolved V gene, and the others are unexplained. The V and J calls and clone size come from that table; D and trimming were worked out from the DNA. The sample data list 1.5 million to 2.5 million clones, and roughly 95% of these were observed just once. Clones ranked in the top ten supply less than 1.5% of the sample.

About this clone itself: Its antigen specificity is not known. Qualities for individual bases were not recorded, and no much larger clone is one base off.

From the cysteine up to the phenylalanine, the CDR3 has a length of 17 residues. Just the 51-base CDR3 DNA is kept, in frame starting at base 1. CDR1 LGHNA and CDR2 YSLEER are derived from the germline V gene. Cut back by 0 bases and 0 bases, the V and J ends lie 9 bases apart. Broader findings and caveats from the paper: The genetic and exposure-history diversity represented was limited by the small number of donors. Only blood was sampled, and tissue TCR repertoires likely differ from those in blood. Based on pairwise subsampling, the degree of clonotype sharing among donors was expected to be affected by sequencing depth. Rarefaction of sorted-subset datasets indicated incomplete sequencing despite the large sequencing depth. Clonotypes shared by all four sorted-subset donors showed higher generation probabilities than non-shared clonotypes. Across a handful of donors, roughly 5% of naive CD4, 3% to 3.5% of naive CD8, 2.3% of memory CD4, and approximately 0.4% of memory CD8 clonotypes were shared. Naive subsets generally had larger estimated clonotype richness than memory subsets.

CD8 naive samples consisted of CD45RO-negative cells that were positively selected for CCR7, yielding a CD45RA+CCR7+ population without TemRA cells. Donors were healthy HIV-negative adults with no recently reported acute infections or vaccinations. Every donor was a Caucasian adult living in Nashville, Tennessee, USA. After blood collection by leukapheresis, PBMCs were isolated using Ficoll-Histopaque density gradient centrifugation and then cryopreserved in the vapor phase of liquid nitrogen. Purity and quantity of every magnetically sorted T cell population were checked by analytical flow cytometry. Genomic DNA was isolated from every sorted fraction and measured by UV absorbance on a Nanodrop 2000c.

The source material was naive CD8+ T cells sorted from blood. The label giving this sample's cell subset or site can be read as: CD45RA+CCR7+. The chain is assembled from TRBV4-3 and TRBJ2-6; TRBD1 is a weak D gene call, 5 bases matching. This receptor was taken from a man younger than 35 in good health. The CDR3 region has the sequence CASSQDDRSSGANVLTF. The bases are TGCGCCAGCAGCCAAGATGACAGAAGCTCTGGGGCCAACGTCCTGACTTTC.